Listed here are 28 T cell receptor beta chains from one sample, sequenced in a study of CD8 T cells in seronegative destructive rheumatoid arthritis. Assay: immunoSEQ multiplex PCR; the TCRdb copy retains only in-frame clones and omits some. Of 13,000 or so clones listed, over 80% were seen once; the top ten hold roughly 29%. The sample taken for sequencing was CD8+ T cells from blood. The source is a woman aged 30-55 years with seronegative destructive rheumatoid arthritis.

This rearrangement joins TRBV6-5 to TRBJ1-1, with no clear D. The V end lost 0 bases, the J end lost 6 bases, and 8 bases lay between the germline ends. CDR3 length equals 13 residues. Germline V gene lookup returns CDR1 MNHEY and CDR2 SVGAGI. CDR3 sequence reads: CASSYSKRAEAFF. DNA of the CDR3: TGTGCCAGCAGTTACTCGAAGAGAGCTGAAGCTTTCTTT.

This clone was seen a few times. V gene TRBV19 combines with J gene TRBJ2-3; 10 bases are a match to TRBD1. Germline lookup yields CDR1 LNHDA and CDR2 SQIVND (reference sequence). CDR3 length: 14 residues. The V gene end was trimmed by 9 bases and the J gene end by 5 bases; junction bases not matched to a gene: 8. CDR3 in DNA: TGTGCCAGGGTACGGGACAGGGGACAAGATACGCAGTATTTT. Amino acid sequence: CARVRDRGQDTQYF. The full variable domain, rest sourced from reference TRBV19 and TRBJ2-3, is DGGITQSPKYLFRKEGQNVTLSCEQNLNHDAMYWYRQDPGQGLRLIYYSQIVNDFQKGDIAEGYSVSREKKESFPLTVTSAQKNPTAFYLCARVRDRGQDTQYFGPGTRLTVL.

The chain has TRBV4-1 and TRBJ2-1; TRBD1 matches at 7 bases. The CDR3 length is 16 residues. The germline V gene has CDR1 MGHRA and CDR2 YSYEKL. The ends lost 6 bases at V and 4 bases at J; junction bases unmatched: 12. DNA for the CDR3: TGCGCCAGCAGTTACGTTGACAGGGTACCATACAATGAGCAGTTCTTC. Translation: CASSYVDRVPYNEQFF.

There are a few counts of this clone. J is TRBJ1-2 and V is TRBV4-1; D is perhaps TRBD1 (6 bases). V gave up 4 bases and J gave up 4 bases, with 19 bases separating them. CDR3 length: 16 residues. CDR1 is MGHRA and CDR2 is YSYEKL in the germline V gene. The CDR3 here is CASSPPQGIVSYGYTF. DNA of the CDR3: TGCGCCAGCAGCCCGCCACAGGGTATCGTTTCCTATGGCTACACCTTC.

The DNA of the CDR3 is TGTGCCAGCAGTGAAAGGCAGGGGGCAAATGAAAAACTGTTTTTT. Protein: CASSERQGANEKLFF. V gene TRBV2 combines with J gene TRBJ1-4; TRBD1 aligns across 8 bases. The CDR3 loop spans 15 amino acids. Germline loops: CDR1 SNHLY, CDR2 FYNNEI. V was clipped by 2 bases and J by 5 bases; unmatched bases: 4.

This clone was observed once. The CDR3 region is CASSRNRGDTGELFF. CDR3 sequence (DNA): TGTGCCAGCAGTCGGAACAGGGGCGACACCGGGGAGCTGTTTTTT. The chain combines TRBV28 with TRBJ2-2, with 7 bases aligning to TRBD1. Germline trimming cut 5 bases from V and 3 bases from J; bases unmatched to any gene: 6. The CDR3 is 15 residues long. From germline, CDR1 is MDHEN and CDR2 SYDVKM.

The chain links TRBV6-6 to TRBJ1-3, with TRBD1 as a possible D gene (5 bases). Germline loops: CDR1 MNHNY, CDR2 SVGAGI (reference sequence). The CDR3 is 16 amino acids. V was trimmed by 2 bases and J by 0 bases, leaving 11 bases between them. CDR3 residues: CASSYPWGDSGNTIYF. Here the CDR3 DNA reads TGTGCCAGCAGTTACCCCTGGGGGGACTCTGGAAACACCATATATTTT.

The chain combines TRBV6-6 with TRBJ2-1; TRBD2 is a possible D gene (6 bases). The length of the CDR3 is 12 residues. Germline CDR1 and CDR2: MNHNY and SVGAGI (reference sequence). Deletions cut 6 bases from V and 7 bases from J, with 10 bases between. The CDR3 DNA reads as TGTGCCAGCAGCAGCCTAGCGAATGAGCAGTTCTTC. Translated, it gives CASSSLANEQFF.

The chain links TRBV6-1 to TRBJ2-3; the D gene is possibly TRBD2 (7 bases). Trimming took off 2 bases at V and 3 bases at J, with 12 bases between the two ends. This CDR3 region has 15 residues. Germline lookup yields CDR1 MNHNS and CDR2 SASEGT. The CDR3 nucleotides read TGTGCCAGCAGTGAACAGGCGGGGGCTACAGATACGCAGTATTTT. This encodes CASSEQAGATDTQYF.

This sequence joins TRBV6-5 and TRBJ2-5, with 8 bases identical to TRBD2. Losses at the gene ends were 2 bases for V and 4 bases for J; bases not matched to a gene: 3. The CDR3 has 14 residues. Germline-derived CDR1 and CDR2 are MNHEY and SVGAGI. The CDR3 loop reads CASSYVRGGETQYF. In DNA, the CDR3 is TGTGCCAGCAGTTACGTACGGGGGGGAGAGACCCAGTACTTC.

CDR3 region: CASGPRRSLNEKLFF. CDR3 DNA sequence: TGTGCTAGTGGCCCTCGACGGAGCCTTAATGAAAAACTGTTTTTT. V usage is TRBV12-5 and J usage is TRBJ1-4; D gene uncertain. The CDR3 contains 15 residues. Germline loops: CDR1 LGHNT, CDR2 FRNRAP. V was clipped by 6 bases and J by 4 bases, with 15 bases between them.

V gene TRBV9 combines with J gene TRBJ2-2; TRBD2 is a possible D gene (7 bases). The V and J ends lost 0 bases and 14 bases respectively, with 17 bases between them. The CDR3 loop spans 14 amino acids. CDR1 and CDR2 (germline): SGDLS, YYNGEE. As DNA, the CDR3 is TGTGCCAGCAGCGTAGCTACTTGGGGGGGGGCCCTGTTTTTT. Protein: CASSVATWGGALFF.

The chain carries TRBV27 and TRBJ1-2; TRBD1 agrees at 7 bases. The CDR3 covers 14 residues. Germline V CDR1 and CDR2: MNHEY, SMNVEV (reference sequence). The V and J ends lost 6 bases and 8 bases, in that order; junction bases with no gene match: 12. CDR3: CASSREQGRWGYTF. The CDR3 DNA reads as TGTGCCAGCAGCCGTGAACAGGGGAGATGGGGCTACACCTTC.

The CDR3 reads CSVEDLGTNTDTQYF. The CDR3 DNA sequence: TGCAGCGTTGAAGACCTCGGGACTAACACAGATACGCAGTATTTT. The chain carries TRBV29-1 and TRBJ2-3, with 7 bases lining up with TRBD2. The germline V gene encodes CDR1 SQVTM and CDR2 ANQGSEA. The CDR3 covers 15 residues. J lost 2 bases, V lost 0 bases, and 5 bases had no gene match.

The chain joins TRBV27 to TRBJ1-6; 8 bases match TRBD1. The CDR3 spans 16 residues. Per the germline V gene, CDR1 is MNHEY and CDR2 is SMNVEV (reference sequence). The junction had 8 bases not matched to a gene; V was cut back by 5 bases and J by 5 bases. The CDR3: CASSRDRQANNSPLHF. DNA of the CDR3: TGTGCCAGCAGTCGGGACAGGCAAGCCAATAATTCACCCCTCCACTTT.

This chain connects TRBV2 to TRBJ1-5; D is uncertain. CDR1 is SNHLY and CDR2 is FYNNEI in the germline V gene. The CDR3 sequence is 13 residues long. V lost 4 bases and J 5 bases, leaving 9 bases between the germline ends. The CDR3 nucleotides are TGTGCCAGCAGTGTCTATTACCATCAGCCCCAGCATTTT. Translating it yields CASSVYYHQPQHF.

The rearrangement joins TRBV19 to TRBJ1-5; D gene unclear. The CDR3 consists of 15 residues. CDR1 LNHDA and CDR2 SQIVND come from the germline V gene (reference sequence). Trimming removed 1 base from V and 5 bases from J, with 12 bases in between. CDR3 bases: TGTGCCAGTAGTATAGGCACAAGAATCGATCAGCCCCAGCATTTT. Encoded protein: CASSIGTRIDQPQHF. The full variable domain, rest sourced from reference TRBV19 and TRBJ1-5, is DGGITQSPKYLFRKEGQNVTLSCEQNLNHDAMYWYRQDPGQGLRLIYYSQIVNDFQKGDIAEGYSVSREKKESFPLTVTSAQKNPTAFYLCASSIGTRIDQPQHFGDGTRLSIL.

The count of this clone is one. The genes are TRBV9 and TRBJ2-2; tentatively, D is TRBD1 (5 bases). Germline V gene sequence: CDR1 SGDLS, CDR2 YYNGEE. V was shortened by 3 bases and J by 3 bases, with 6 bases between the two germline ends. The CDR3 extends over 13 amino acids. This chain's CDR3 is CASSDRHTGELFF. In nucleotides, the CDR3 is TGTGCCAGCAGCGACAGGCACACCGGGGAGCTGTTTTTT.

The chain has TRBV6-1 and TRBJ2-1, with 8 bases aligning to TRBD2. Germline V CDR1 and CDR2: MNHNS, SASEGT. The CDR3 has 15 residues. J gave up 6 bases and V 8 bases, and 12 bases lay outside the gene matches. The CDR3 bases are TGTGCCAGCTCCGAGGGGACTAGTCCTTTCAATGAGCAGTTCTTC. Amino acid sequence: CASSEGTSPFNEQFF.

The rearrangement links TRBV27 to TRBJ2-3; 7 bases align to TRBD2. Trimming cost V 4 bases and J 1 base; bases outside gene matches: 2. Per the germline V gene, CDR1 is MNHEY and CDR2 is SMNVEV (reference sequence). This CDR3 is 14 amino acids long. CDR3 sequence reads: CASSWGGGTDTQYF. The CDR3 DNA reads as TGTGCCAGCAGTTGGGGGGGTGGCACAGATACGCAGTATTTT.

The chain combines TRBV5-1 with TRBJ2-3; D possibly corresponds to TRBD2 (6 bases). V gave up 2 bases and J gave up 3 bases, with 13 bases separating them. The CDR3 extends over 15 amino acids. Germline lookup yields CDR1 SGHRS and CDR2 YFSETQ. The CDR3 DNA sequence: TGCGCCAGCAGCTTCCTTTCGGGAGCTACAGATACGCAGTATTTT. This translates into CASSFLSGATDTQYF.

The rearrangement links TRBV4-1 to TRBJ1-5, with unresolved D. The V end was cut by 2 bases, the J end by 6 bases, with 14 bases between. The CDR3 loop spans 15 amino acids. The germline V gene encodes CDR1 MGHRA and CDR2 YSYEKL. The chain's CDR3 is CASSQRFSGSQPQHF. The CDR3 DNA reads TGCGCCAGCAGCCAAAGATTCTCGGGAAGTCAGCCCCAGCATTTT.

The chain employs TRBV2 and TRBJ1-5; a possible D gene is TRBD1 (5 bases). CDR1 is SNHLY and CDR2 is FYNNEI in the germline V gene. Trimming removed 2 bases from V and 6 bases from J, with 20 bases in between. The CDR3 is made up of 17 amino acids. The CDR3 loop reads CASSESLFAGVIQPQHF. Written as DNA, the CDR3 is TGTGCCAGCAGTGAATCCCTGTTCGCGGGGGTGATTCAGCCCCAGCATTTT.

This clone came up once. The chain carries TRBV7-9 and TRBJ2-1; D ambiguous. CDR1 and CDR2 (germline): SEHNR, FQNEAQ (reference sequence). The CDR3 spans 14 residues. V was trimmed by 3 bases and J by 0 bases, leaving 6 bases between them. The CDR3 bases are TGTGCCAGCAGCTTCGAGAGCTCCTACAATGAGCAGTTCTTC. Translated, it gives CASSFESSYNEQFF.

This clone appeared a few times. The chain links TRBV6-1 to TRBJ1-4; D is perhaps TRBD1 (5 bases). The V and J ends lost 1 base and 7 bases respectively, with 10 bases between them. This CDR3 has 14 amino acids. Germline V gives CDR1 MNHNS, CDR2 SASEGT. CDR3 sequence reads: CASSEGQGLEKLFF. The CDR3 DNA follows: TGTGCCAGCAGTGAAGGGCAGGGCCTTGAAAAACTGTTTTTT.

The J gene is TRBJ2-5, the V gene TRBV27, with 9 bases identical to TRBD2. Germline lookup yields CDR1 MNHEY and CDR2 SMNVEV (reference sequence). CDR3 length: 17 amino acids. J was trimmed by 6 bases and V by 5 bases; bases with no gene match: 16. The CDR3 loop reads CASSPPPWAGGPKTQYF. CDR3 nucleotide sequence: TGTGCCAGCAGTCCCCCCCCCTGGGCGGGGGGGCCGAAGACCCAGTACTTC.

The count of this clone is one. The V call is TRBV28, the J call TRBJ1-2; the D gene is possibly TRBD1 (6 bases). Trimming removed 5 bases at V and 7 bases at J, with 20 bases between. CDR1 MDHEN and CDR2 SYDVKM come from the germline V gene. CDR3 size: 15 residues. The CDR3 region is CASSLTTGMIRGYTF. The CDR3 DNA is TGTGCCAGCAGTCTAACTACAGGGATGATTCGTGGCTACACCTTC.

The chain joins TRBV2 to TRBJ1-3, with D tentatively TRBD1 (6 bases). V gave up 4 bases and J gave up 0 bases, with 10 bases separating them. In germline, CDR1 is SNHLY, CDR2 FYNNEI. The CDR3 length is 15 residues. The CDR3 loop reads CASSGGQSSGNTIYF. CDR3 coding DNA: TGTGCCAGCAGTGGGGGGCAAAGCTCTGGAAACACCATATATTTT. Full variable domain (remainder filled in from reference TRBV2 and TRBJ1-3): EPEVTQTPSHQVTQMGQEVILRCVPISNHLYFYWYRQILGQKVEFLVSFYNNEISEKSEIFDDQFSVERPDGSNFTLKIRSTKLEDSAMYFCASSGGQSSGNTIYFGEGSWLTVV.